A selection of T cell receptor beta chains follows, all from one sample in a study of T cell responses to AZD1222 COVID-19 vaccine. Here immunoSEQ multiplex PCR was the method, and the copy in TCRdb shows in-frame clones only, minus some. The repertoire holds about 140,000 clones, with approximately 85% as singletons. Sequences were derived from peripheral blood, sampled on day 0 of AZD1222 vaccination. These receptors all stem from an adult in good health. Both conserved end residues are part of each CDR3. D genes are given only for firm matches. Clone size is not always given. Where it is, it says once, few, many or a class for expanded clones.

d_call: NA
v_call: TRBV14
j_call: TRBJ2-1
clone_size: NA
cdr3_aa: CASSQDHSGLHNEQFF
cdr3_nt: TGTGCCAGCAGCCAAGACCATAGCGGACTGCACAATGAGCAGTTCTTC

d_call: NA
v_call: TRBV5-1
j_call: TRBJ2-3
clone_size: once
cdr3_aa: CASSLPASGGTDTQYF
cdr3_nt: TGCGCCAGCAGCCTCCCGGCCTCGGGGGGCACAGATACGCAGTATTTT

d_call: NA
v_call: TRBV6-5
j_call: TRBJ2-2
clone_size: few
cdr3_aa: CASSRTETGELFF
cdr3_nt: TGTGCCAGCAGCCGGACAGAGACCGGGGAGCTGTTTTTT

d_call: TRBD1
v_call: TRBV5-1
j_call: TRBJ1-6
clone_size: NA
cdr3_aa: CASSPGTGGSYNSPLHF
cdr3_nt: TGCGCCAGCAGCCCCGGGACAGGGGGCTCCTATAATTCACCCCTCCACTTT

d_call: NA
v_call: TRBV6-1
j_call: TRBJ2-7
clone_size: NA
cdr3_aa: CASSEAGGPYEQYF
cdr3_nt: TGTGCCAGCAGTGAAGCGGGGGGGCCCTACGAGCAGTACTTC

d_call: NA
v_call: TRBV28
j_call: TRBJ1-6
clone_size: NA
cdr3_aa: CASSLPISPLHF
cdr3_nt: TGTGCCAGCAGTCTTCCGATTTCACCCCTCCACTTT

d_call: NA
v_call: TRBV15
j_call: TRBJ2-5
clone_size: NA
cdr3_aa: CATSTKETQYF
cdr3_nt: TGTGCCACCAGCACCAAAGAGACCCAGTACTTC

d_call: NA
v_call: TRBV7-6
j_call: TRBJ2-5
clone_size: NA
cdr3_aa: CASSNGETQYF
cdr3_nt: TGTGCCAGCAGCAACGGGGAGACCCAGTACTTC

d_call: TRBD2
v_call: TRBV15
j_call: TRBJ2-1
clone_size: NA
cdr3_aa: CATSSSGGAGYNEQFF
cdr3_nt: TGTGCCACCAGCAGTAGCGGGGGGGCTGGGTACAATGAGCAGTTCTTC

d_call: NA
v_call: TRBV15
j_call: TRBJ2-3
clone_size: once
cdr3_aa: CATSRVSFSGDTQYF
cdr3_nt: TGTGCCACCAGCAGAGTTTCGTTCTCCGGAGATACGCAGTATTTT

d_call: NA
v_call: TRBV11-2
j_call: TRBJ2-2
clone_size: NA
cdr3_aa: CASSQIIGPRTGELFF
cdr3_nt: TGTGCCAGCAGCCAAATAATAGGGCCGAGGACCGGGGAGCTGTTTTTT

d_call: TRBD1
v_call: TRBV27
j_call: TRBJ2-1
clone_size: NA
cdr3_aa: CASSLKRQGSISYNEQFF
cdr3_nt: TGTGCCAGCAGTTTAAAGCGACAGGGCAGTATCTCCTACAATGAGCAGTTCTTC

d_call: NA
v_call: TRBV7-2
j_call: TRBJ1-1
clone_size: NA
cdr3_aa: CASSLVMDYTEAFF
cdr3_nt: TGTGCCAGCAGCTTAGTTATGGACTACACTGAAGCTTTCTTT

d_call: TRBD2
v_call: TRBV12-5
j_call: TRBJ2-7
clone_size: NA
cdr3_aa: CASGLVLGLTSGSYEQYF
cdr3_nt: TGTGCTAGTGGTTTGGTACTTGGGCTGACTAGCGGGTCCTACGAGCAGTACTTC

d_call: NA
v_call: TRBV5-4
j_call: TRBJ2-2
clone_size: few
cdr3_aa: CASSWGSGELFF
cdr3_nt: TGTGCCAGCAGCTGGGGATCGGGGGAGCTGTTTTTT

d_call: NA
v_call: TRBV6-4
j_call: TRBJ1-1
clone_size: few
cdr3_aa: CASSVGADTEAFF
cdr3_nt: TGTGCCAGCAGTGTAGGGGCCGACACTGAAGCTTTCTTT

d_call: NA
v_call: TRBV5-4
j_call: TRBJ2-4
clone_size: NA
cdr3_aa: CASGQESTKNIQYF
cdr3_nt: TGTGCCAGCGGCCAGGAAAGTACCAAAAACATTCAGTACTTC

d_call: NA
v_call: TRBV18
j_call: TRBJ1-1
clone_size: NA
cdr3_aa: CASSLSVSNTEAFF
cdr3_nt: TGTGCCAGCTCACTTTCAGTGAGCAACACTGAAGCTTTCTTT

d_call: NA
v_call: TRBV10-2
j_call: TRBJ2-1
clone_size: NA
cdr3_aa: CASSAIPYNEQFF
cdr3_nt: TGCGCCAGCAGTGCGATACCTTACAATGAGCAGTTCTTC

d_call: NA
v_call: TRBV20-1
j_call: TRBJ1-2
clone_size: once
cdr3_aa: CSATGVYGYTF
cdr3_nt: TGCAGTGCTACAGGGGTTTATGGCTACACCTTC

d_call: NA
v_call: TRBV21-1
j_call: TRBJ2-2
clone_size: NA
cdr3_aa: CASKGGGELFF
cdr3_nt: TGTGCCAGCAAAGGAGGCGGGGAGCTGTTTTTT

d_call: NA
v_call: TRBV7-9
j_call: TRBJ2-7
clone_size: NA
cdr3_aa: CASSPGNEQYF
cdr3_nt: TGTGCCAGCAGCCCAGGGAACGAGCAGTACTTC

d_call: NA
v_call: TRBV5-1
j_call: TRBJ2-2
clone_size: NA
cdr3_aa: CASSFRQDITGELFF
cdr3_nt: TGCGCCAGCAGCTTCCGCCAGGACATCACCGGGGAGCTGTTTTTT

d_call: TRBD2
v_call: TRBV9
j_call: TRBJ2-2
clone_size: NA
cdr3_aa: CASSVPSGRLPIGELFF
cdr3_nt: TGTGCCAGCAGCGTCCCCAGCGGGAGGTTGCCCATCGGGGAGCTGTTTTTT

d_call: TRBD1
v_call: TRBV5-6
j_call: TRBJ1-6
clone_size: once
cdr3_aa: CASSPGGTGNSPLHF
cdr3_nt: TGTGCCAGCAGCCCTGGTGGGACAGGGAATTCACCCCTCCACTTT

d_call: NA
v_call: TRBV5-4
j_call: TRBJ2-7
clone_size: NA
cdr3_aa: CASSTQGPSSYEQYF
cdr3_nt: TGTGCCAGCAGCACACAGGGACCCAGCTCCTACGAGCAGTACTTC

d_call: TRBD2
v_call: TRBV27
j_call: TRBJ2-7
clone_size: few
cdr3_aa: CASRPSGGGPSYEQYF
cdr3_nt: TGTGCCAGCAGACCGTCGGGCGGGGGACCCTCCTACGAGCAGTACTTC

d_call: NA
v_call: TRBV5-6
j_call: TRBJ1-2
clone_size: NA
cdr3_aa: CASSRDYGYTF
cdr3_nt: TGTGCCAGCAGCAGGGACTATGGCTACACCTTC

d_call: TRBD1
v_call: TRBV25-1
j_call: TRBJ1-2
clone_size: NA
cdr3_aa: CASSESRTGASYGYTF
cdr3_nt: TGTGCCAGCAGTGAATCCCGGACAGGGGCTAGCTATGGCTACACCTTC

d_call: TRBD1
v_call: TRBV5-1
j_call: TRBJ2-2
clone_size: once
cdr3_aa: CASSSGGNGAGELFF
cdr3_nt: TGCGCCAGCTCCTCAGGGGGCAATGGGGCCGGGGAGCTGTTTTTT

d_call: TRBD1
v_call: TRBV5-4
j_call: TRBJ1-1
clone_size: NA
cdr3_aa: CASSLGGPGQGFAVAEAFF
cdr3_nt: TGTGCCAGCAGCTTGGGGGGCCCGGGACAGGGCTTTGCGGTGGCTGAAGCTTTCTTT

d_call: NA
v_call: TRBV15
j_call: TRBJ2-3
clone_size: NA
cdr3_aa: CATSWLADTQYF
cdr3_nt: TGTGCCACCAGCTGGCTAGCGGATACGCAGTATTTT

d_call: NA
v_call: TRBV27
j_call: TRBJ2-2
clone_size: NA
cdr3_aa: CASRALGENTGELFF
cdr3_nt: TGTGCCAGCAGGGCACTGGGAGAGAACACCGGGGAGCTGTTTTTT